The 2 T cell receptor beta chains listed next were all sequenced from one sample in a study of OX40 agonist ivuxolimab in advanced cancers. The library was produced with the immunoSEQ multiplex PCR assay. In its TCRdb copy, this immuneACCESS table keeps in-frame sequences only and misses some clones. Where compared with another copy, unresolved V genes explain less than half of these, and the others have no known cause. This sample gives about 59,000 clones in total; 85% to 90% of them show up just once. Together, the top ten hold about 0.36% of the sample. Sample: CD4+ or CD8+ T cells sorted from blood, taken in a trial of the OX40 agonist ivuxolimab. The receptors shown here come from an adult with an advanced solid tumor such as melanoma, head and neck, liver or kidney cancer.

This clone occurred once. This CDR3 reads CASSPRSTDIYGYTF. CDR3 DNA: TGTGCCAGCAGTCCCCGTTCGACGGACATCTATGGCTACACCTTC. The rearrangement links TRBV27 to TRBJ1-2; possibly TRBD1 for D (5 bases). V was trimmed by 5 bases and J by 4 bases, leaving 17 bases between them. The CDR3 spans 15 residues. Germline V CDR1 and CDR2: MNHEY, SMNVEV (reference sequence).

This clone was seen a few times. The rearrangement links TRBV6-5 to TRBJ2-5; D may match TRBD1 or TRBD2 (5 bases each). Between the trimmed V and J ends, which lost 7 bases and 7 bases, there was a span of 16 bases. The CDR3 is made up of 13 amino acids. Per the germline V gene, CDR1 is MNHEY and CDR2 is SVGAGI. The DNA for the CDR3 is TGTGCCAGCACTACTCGACGGGGCGGGACCCAGTACTTC. Amino acid sequence: CASTTRRGGTQYF.